This T cell receptor beta chain came from a study of blood T cell repertoires in COVID-19. Study in general: The study drew acute and convalescent COVID-19 samples from the United States, Italy and Spain.

V was pared by 0 bases and J by 1 base, with 5 bases of the junction left unmatched. The CDR3 totals 16 residues. The germline V gene encodes CDR1 SGHNT and CDR2 YYREEE (reference sequence). Original processing methods: Cell counts per sample came from amplifying reference gene primers. Produced via immunoSEQ multiplex PCR; TCRdb's table is partial and in-frame only. The DNA was the basis for D and trimming; V, J and clone size are from that table. The sample includes roughly 500,000 clones, roughly 89% of them seen just once. Those enrolled in Seattle joined during active infection and were followed longitudinally afterward.

This chain links TRBV5-4 with TRBJ2-7; 9 bases are a match to TRBD2. The sequenced material came from peripheral blood. The sequence came from a man aged 18 to 29 with COVID-19, enrolled during active disease. For the CDR3, the DNA is TGTGCCAGCAGCTTGGGGTCTAGCGGGATTTCCTACGAGCAGTACTTC. As protein: CASSLGSSGISYEQYF.